These 28 T cell receptor beta chains share one sample of origin, sequenced in a study of identical twins. TCRdb re-called the 5' RACE reads through MiXCR, storing one row per CDR3 protein. The sample includes around 670,000 distinct CDR3 sequences, 5.5% to 7.5% seen only once; the top ten take roughly 2%. The material sequenced was naive T cells sorted from blood. All receptors derive from a man aged 18 to 30 in good health.

The sample holds many counts of this clonotype. The chain joins TRBV20-1 to TRBJ2-5, with D possibly being TRBD2 (5 bases). V lost 5 bases and J 5 bases, leaving 12 bases between the germline ends. Looked up from germline, CDR1 is DFQATT and CDR2 is SNEGSKA (reference sequence). The CDR3 has 12 amino acids. The CDR3 loop reads CSADARGETQYF. CDR3 coding DNA: TGCAGTGCTGATGCCCGAGGGGAGACCCAGTACTTC.

This sequence joins TRBV6-1 and TRBJ2-7; TRBD2 matches 8 bases. The germline V gene encodes CDR1 MNHNS and CDR2 SASEGT. The V segment lost 6 bases and the J segment 0 bases; nucleotides outside the gene matches: 10. The CDR3 is 16 amino acids. Written as DNA, the CDR3 is TGTGCCAGCAGCCCCCGGGTAGCGGGAATCTCCTACGAGCAGTACTTC. Its translation: CASSPRVAGISYEQYF.

This clonotype was recorded many times. The CDR3: CASSDPSSGSMHEQFF. The CDR3, as DNA: TGTGCCAGCAGTGATCCCTCTAGCGGGAGTATGCATGAGCAGTTCTTC. The chain combines TRBV6-1 with TRBJ2-1, with 10 nucleotides matching TRBD2. From germline, CDR1 is MNHNS and CDR2 SASEGT. The CDR3 is 16 residues long. Trimming took 3 bases from V and 8 from J; bases not matched to a gene: 10.

This clonotype showed up many times. The V call is TRBV4-1, the J call TRBJ2-1; 11 bases agree with TRBD1. J lost 10 bases, V lost 4 bases, and 6 bases had no gene match. Germline V gene lookup returns CDR1 MGHRA and CDR2 YSYEKL. This CDR3 contains 14 residues. The chain's CDR3 is CASSPGQGDGEQFF. For the CDR3, the DNA is TGCGCCAGCAGCCCGGGACAGGGGGATGGGGAGCAGTTCTTC.

This clonotype appeared many times. The rearrangement uses TRBV5-1 and TRBJ2-1, with D possibly TRBD2 on 5 matching bases. Trimming removed 4 bases from V and 0 bases from J, with 14 bases in between. This CDR3 region has 16 residues. Germline V gene sequence: CDR1 SGHRS, CDR2 YFSETQ. The CDR3 DNA follows: TGCGCCAGCAGCCTGGTTAAGCGGAGCTCCTACAATGAGCAGTTCTTC. Translating it yields CASSLVKRSSYNEQFF.

This sequence joins TRBV20-1 and TRBJ1-2, with D perhaps matching TRBD1 (6 bases). The V gene's germline CDR1 is DFQATT and CDR2 SNEGSKA (reference sequence). Trimming pared 6 bases from V and 3 bases from J, leaving 17 bases between. This CDR3 has 14 residues. The CDR3, as DNA: TGCAGTGCCCCACAGGGTCGGGGATACTATGGCTACACCTTC. Encoded protein: CSAPQGRGYYGYTF.

There are many counts of this clonotype. The genes are TRBV20-1 and TRBJ2-1; D remains ambiguous. CDR3 length: 13 amino acids. The germline CDR1 and CDR2 sequences are DFQATT and SNEGSKA (reference sequence). CDR3 nucleotides: TGCACCGCTGGGTTTGGCTCCTACAATGAGCAGTTCTTC. Encoded protein: CTAGFGSYNEQFF.

At least ten counts were recorded for this clonotype. The V call is TRBV6-5, the J call TRBJ1-1; 8 positions agree with TRBD1. Per the germline V gene, CDR1 is MNHEY and CDR2 is SVGAGI. The CDR3 runs 17 residues. J was trimmed by 2 bases and V by 0 bases; bases with no gene match: 8. This CDR3 is CASSYSRQGTLNTEAFF. CDR3 nucleotide sequence: TGTGCCAGCAGTTACTCCAGACAGGGGACCCTTAACACTGAAGCTTTCTTT.

This clonotype has ten or more counts. This chain links TRBV15 with TRBJ1-5; D remains unclear. Germline V CDR1 and CDR2: LNHNV, YYDKDF (reference sequence). The CDR3 extends over 13 amino acids. Deletions cut 0 bases from V and 5 bases from J, with 5 bases between. CDR3 loop: CATSREGDQPQHF. CDR3 nucleotides: TGTGCCACCAGCAGAGAGGGAGATCAGCCCCAGCATTTT.

At least ten counts were recorded for this clonotype. The V call is TRBV5-5, the J call TRBJ2-7; weak D call: TRBD1 (5 bases). The V and J ends lost 2 bases and 1 base respectively, with 7 bases between them. This CDR3 is built from 13 residues. In germline, CDR1 is SGHKS, CDR2 YYEKEE (reference sequence). The CDR3 DNA is TGTGCCAGCAGCTTACAGGTTTCCTACGAGCAGTACGTC. It yields the protein CASSLQVSYEQYV.

This sequence joins TRBV7-6 and TRBJ2-1; D possibly matches TRBD1 or TRBD2 (6 bases each). CDR3 length equals 14 residues. The ends were cut back, 5 bases at V and 4 bases at J, with 12 bases in the middle. The germline V gene has CDR1 SGHVS and CDR2 FNYEAQ. The CDR3 protein is CASSRGPVYNEQFF. The CDR3 nucleotides are TGTGCCAGCAGCCGGGGGCCGGTATACAATGAGCAGTTCTTC. Looking up the rest from reference TRBV7-6 and TRBJ2-1 gives the full variable domain: GAGVSQSPRYKVTKRGQDVALRCDPISGHVSLYWYRQALGQGPEFLTYFNYEAQQDKSGLPNDRFSAERPEGSISTLTIQRTEQRDSAMYRCASSRGPVYNEQFFGPGTRLTVL.

This clonotype came up a few times. The chain employs TRBV7-6 and TRBJ1-6; no clear D. V was cut by 4 bases and J by 10 bases, with 11 bases left in between. There are 13 residues in the CDR3. Germline-derived CDR1 and CDR2 are SGHVS and FNYEAQ. The CDR3 DNA reads as TGTGCCAGCAGCTCGGATGTGGGGTCACCCCTCCACTTT. Its translation is CASSSDVGSPLHF.

At least ten counts were recorded for this clonotype. The chain is built from TRBV4-3 and TRBJ1-5; D gene ambiguous. The CDR3 is made up of 13 amino acids. Germline assignment: CDR1 LGHNA and CDR2 YSLEER. V was shortened by 0 bases and J by 6 bases, with 6 bases between the two germline ends. CDR3 DNA: TGCGCCAGCAGCCAAGAGTTAAGTCAGCCCCAGCATTTT. Residues: CASSQELSQPQHF.

This clonotype was counted at least ten times. The genes are TRBV7-8 and TRBJ2-2; 8 positions agree with TRBD2. Germline-derived CDR1 and CDR2 are SGHVS and FQNEAQ. With 4 bases clipped from V and 7 bases from J, the junction kept 8 bases outside the gene matches. The CDR3 consists of 15 residues. The DNA of the CDR3 is TGTGCCAGCAGCTCCCGACGGGGGGGCGGCGGGGAGCTGTTTTTT. Translating it yields CASSSRRGGGGELFF.

The CDR3 spells CASSPDLAEGYTF. CDR3 nucleotides: TGCGCCAGCAGCCCGGACCTAGCTGAGGGCTACACCTTC. The genes are TRBV5-1 and TRBJ1-2; D not resolved. Trimming cost V 4 bases and J 8 bases, with 15 bases left between them. The CDR3 consists of 13 residues. Germline CDR1 reads SGHRS; CDR2 reads YFSETQ.

The J gene is TRBJ1-3, the V gene TRBV6-5, with a weak D call TRBD1 (5 bases). The germline V gene has CDR1 MNHEY and CDR2 SVGAGI. Trimming removed 2 bases at V and 0 bases at J, with 11 bases between. This CDR3 is built from 16 residues. In DNA, the CDR3 is TGTGCCAGCAGTTACACTCGACAGAGCTCTGGAAACACCATATATTTT. Protein sequence: CASSYTRQSSGNTIYF.

The sample holds a few counts of this clonotype. The chain recombines TRBV20-1 with TRBJ2-1, with a tentative D call TRBD1 (6 bases). This CDR3 is built from 17 residues. Germline V gene lookup returns CDR1 DFQATT and CDR2 SNEGSKA (reference sequence). The V end was cut by 0 bases, the J end by 4 bases, with 19 bases between. The CDR3 DNA sequence: TGCAGTGCTAGAGATGGGGGCGGGCGGCTACGTTACAATGAGCAGTTCTTC. Translating gives CSARDGGGRLRYNEQFF.

The genes are TRBV5-1 and TRBJ2-3; the match to TRBD2 covers 10 bases. Trimming at V came to 4 bases and at J to 5 bases, leaving 7 bases not matched to a gene. The CDR3 runs 15 residues. The germline gives CDR1 SGHRS, CDR2 YFSETQ. The DNA of the CDR3 is TGCGCCAGCAGCCCTACTAGCGGGAAGGTAGATACGCAGTATTTT. It codes for CASSPTSGKVDTQYF.

The V call is TRBV4-2, the J call TRBJ2-3; 8 positions match TRBD2. V lost 8 bases and J lost 2; bases outside the gene matches: 6. The V gene's germline CDR1 is LGHNA and CDR2 YNFKEQ. The CDR3 runs 14 residues. The CDR3 DNA follows: TGTGCCAGCCGGGGCGGGAGGCTCACAGATACGCAGTATTTT. This translates into CASRGGRLTDTQYF.

Many counts were recorded for this clonotype. This chain links TRBV15 with TRBJ2-2; no reliable D call. The CDR3 extends over 14 amino acids. V lost 1 base to trimming and J lost 5 bases, with 8 bases between them. CDR1 and CDR2 (germline): LNHNV, YYDKDF (reference sequence). In DNA form, the CDR3 reads TGTGCCACCAGCAGAGGGGCCGGGACCGGGGAGCTGTTTTTT. Residues: CATSRGAGTGELFF.

The sample holds many counts of this clonotype. J is TRBJ2-2 and V is TRBV10-3; D is perhaps TRBD2 (5 bases). Between the trimmed V and J ends, which lost 10 bases and 6 bases, there was a span of 6 bases. This CDR3 has 10 residues. Germline assignment: CDR1 ENHRY and CDR2 SYGVKD. CDR3: CATRAGELFF. The CDR3 DNA sequence: TGTGCCACGAGGGCCGGGGAGCTGTTTTTT.

The rearrangement joins TRBV15 to TRBJ2-4; D is uncertain. Germline V gives CDR1 LNHNV, CDR2 YYDKDF (reference sequence). The germline V and J ends were trimmed by 0 bases and 0 bases, with 15 bases remaining between them. The CDR3 has 18 amino acids. The CDR3 reads CATSRDDWQELAKNIQYF. The CDR3 region has the DNA TGTGCCACCAGCAGAGATGATTGGCAAGAACTAGCCAAAAACATTCAGTACTTC.

At least ten counts were recorded for this clonotype. The rearrangement uses TRBV5-1 and TRBJ1-6; 10 bases agree with TRBD1. Germline CDR1 is SGHRS and CDR2 is YFSETQ. This CDR3 is built from 15 residues. The ends lost 0 bases at V and 8 bases at J; junction bases unmatched: 2. Here the CDR3 DNA reads TGCGCCAGCAGCTTGGAAGACAGGGGGCATTCACCCCTCCACTTT. It is translated as CASSLEDRGHSPLHF.

This clonotype was seen many times. The V and J genes are TRBV5-1 and TRBJ1-3, with D uncertain. Trimming stripped 0 bases from V and 0 bases from J, with 7 bases between. Germline V lookup: CDR1 SGHRS, CDR2 YFSETQ. The CDR3 is 15 residues long. The CDR3 sequence is CASSLEPSSGNTIYF. The CDR3 coding sequence is TGCGCCAGCAGCTTGGAGCCGAGCTCTGGAAACACCATATATTTT.

CDR3: CSAVFTRQNNEQFF. CDR3 DNA sequence: TGCAGTGCCGTTTTTACTCGACAGAACAATGAGCAGTTCTTC. V is TRBV20-1 and J is TRBJ2-1; tentative D call: TRBD1 (5 bases). The CDR3 sequence is 14 residues long. Deletions cut 6 bases from V and 5 bases from J, with 17 bases between. Looked up from germline, CDR1 is DFQATT and CDR2 is SNEGSKA (reference sequence).

This clonotype turned up a few times. CDR3 residues: CASKGQPEGTEAFF. The CDR3 nucleotides read TGTGCCAGCAAGGGGCAGCCCGAAGGGACTGAAGCTTTCTTT. The V and J genes are TRBV28 and TRBJ1-1; D is possibly TRBD1 (5 bases). Germline CDR1 reads MDHEN; CDR2 reads SYDVKM. The V end was cut by 7 bases, the J end by 5 bases, with 17 bases between. There are 14 residues in the CDR3.

Many counts were recorded for this clonotype. This chain uses TRBV6-5 with TRBJ2-3, with 8 bases matching TRBD2. The CDR3 contains 16 residues. In germline, CDR1 is MNHEY, CDR2 SVGAGI. V dropped 0 bases and J dropped 7; count of bases not matched to a gene: 9. The DNA for the CDR3 is TGTGCCAGCAGTTACTCGGAACTAGCGGCTGGAAATACGCAGTATTTT. Translating gives CASSYSELAAGNTQYF.

The sample holds a few counts of this clonotype. The chain is built from TRBV19 and TRBJ1-4, with unresolved D. V lost 1 base and J 5 bases, leaving 5 bases between the germline ends. This CDR3 is built from 13 residues. CDR1 and CDR2 from the germline V gene are LNHDA and SQIVND (reference sequence). CDR3 DNA sequence: TGTGCCAGTAGTATAGGACTGAATGAAAAACTGTTTTTT. The encoded protein is CASSIGLNEKLFF.